The source of this T cell receptor beta chain is a study of cytomegalovirus exposure and HLA in healthy donors. Study-level findings and limits: Altogether, some 170 TCR beta chains were recorded as cytomegalovirus-associated.

Concerning this clone itself: Its antigen is not identified.

The length of the CDR3 is 15 residues. The V gene's germline CDR1 is ENHRY and CDR2 SYGVKD. V dropped 4 bases and J dropped 4; count of bases not matched to a gene: 5. The PCR ran on 60 Vbeta and 13 Jbeta primers. Using immunoSEQ multiplex PCR, the repertoire was profiled, and TCRdb retains in-frame clones only, with some absent. This sample carries about 150,000 clones, roughly 77% of them seen once, and the ten largest clones take 3.5%. Material: PBMCs. This clonotype originated in a human donor in good health. This chain links TRBV10-3 with TRBJ2-1; 9 bases fit TRBD2. This CDR3 is CAISVGREGYNEQFF. The CDR3 nucleotides read TGTGCCATCAGTGTTGGGCGGGAGGGGTACAATGAGCAGTTCTTC.